The T cell receptor (beta chain) under discussion was sequenced for a study of shared clonotypes between healthy human individuals. Turning to the study itself: With ages of 18 to 49, the donors were two women and three men.

V was cut by 5 bases and J by 6 bases, with 16 bases left in between. The CDR3 contains 15 residues. Looked up from germline, CDR1 is SEHNR and CDR2 is FQNEAQ (reference sequence). The method was immunoSEQ multiplex PCR; TCRdb's version includes in-frame clones alone and lacks a portion of them. This sample carries 1.5 million to 2.5 million clones, 85% to 95% of them seen once, and the ten largest clones take 1.2%. CD45RO-negative CD8 cells positively selected for CCR7 made up the naive population, which excluded terminally differentiated effector memory CD45RA+ cells. The sample comprised naive CD8+ T cells sorted from blood. This chain joins TRBV7-9 and TRBJ1-4; perhaps TRBD1 as D (5 bases). This clonotype originated in a man between 18 and 35 years old in good health. CDR3 nucleotides: TGTGCCAGCAGCCCCGGGGCTTCAGCGGATGAAAAACTGTTTTTT. This sequence encodes CASSPGASADEKLFF.